This TCR beta chain is from a study of blood T cell repertoires in COVID-19. Original processing methods: Using reference gene primer amplification, nucleated cell counts were estimated. Assay used: immunoSEQ multiplex PCR; TCRdb lists only in-frame clones, some missing. The V and J calls and clone size were taken over from that table, and D and trimming were inferred from the DNA. There are about 280,000 clones in the sample; 70% to 90% occur only once, and about 2.2% lies in the top ten. V dropped 1 base and J dropped 5; count of bases not matched to a gene: 2. This CDR3 has 16 residues. Germline V gene data show CDR1 as SGHVS and CDR2 as FNYEAQ.

The TCR was taken from a woman under 40 who had recovered from COVID-19. The specimen was peripheral blood. This chain links TRBV7-6 with TRBJ2-3, with 14 bases fitting TRBD2. The CDR3 loop is CASSLVTSGRVDTQYF. The CDR3 nucleotides are TGTGCCAGCAGCTTAGTGACTAGCGGGAGGGTAGATACGCAGTATTTT.